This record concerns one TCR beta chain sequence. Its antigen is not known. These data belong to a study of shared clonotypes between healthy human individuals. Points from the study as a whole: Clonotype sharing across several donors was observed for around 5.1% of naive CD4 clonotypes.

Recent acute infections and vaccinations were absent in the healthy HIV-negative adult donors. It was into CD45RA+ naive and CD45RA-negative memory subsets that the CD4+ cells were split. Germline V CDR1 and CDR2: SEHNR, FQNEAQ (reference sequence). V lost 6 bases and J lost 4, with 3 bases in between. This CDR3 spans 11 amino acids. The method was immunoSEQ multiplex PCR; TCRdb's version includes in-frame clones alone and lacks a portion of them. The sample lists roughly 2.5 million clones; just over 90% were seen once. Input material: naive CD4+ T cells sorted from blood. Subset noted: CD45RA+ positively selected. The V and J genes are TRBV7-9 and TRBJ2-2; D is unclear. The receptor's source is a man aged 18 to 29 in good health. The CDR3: CASRGTGELFF. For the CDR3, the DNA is TGTGCCAGCAGGGGCACCGGGGAGCTGTTTTTT.